These 29 T cell receptor beta chains came from one sample sequenced in a study of cytomegalovirus exposure and HLA in healthy donors. PCR involved 60 Vbeta and 13 Jbeta primers. Assay: immunoSEQ multiplex PCR; the TCRdb copy retains only in-frame clones and omits some. The repertoire consists of about 150,000 clones, with 65% to 90% occurring once and the leading ten covering 5.5% to 8.5%. Sequencing was done on a sample of PBMCs. These receptors were obtained from a woman between 50 and 59 years old in good health and CMV-seropositive.

The gene calls are TRBV5-6 and TRBJ1-6; 8 nucleotides align to TRBD1. The CDR3 loop spans 12 amino acids. J lost 11 bases, V lost 4 bases, and 2 bases had no gene match. Germline V gene lookup returns CDR1 SGHDT and CDR2 YYEEEE. The chain's CDR3 is CASSTGGTPLHF. CDR3 DNA: TGTGCCAGCAGCACAGGGGGGACACCCCTCCACTTT.

V gene TRBV7-9 combines with J gene TRBJ1-3; D gene ambiguous. CDR1 and CDR2 from the germline V gene are SEHNR and FQNEAQ (reference sequence). The CDR3 has 15 amino acids. Between the trimmed V and J ends, which lost 6 bases and 9 bases, there was a span of 21 bases. This CDR3 is CASRPDGGLGGTIYF. The CDR3 DNA reads TGTGCCAGCAGACCGGACGGCGGACTGGGAGGCACCATATATTTT.

About this clone: Mismatch with germline at one junction end may stem from a read error. V and J are TRBV7-9 and TRBJ2-1; 7 nucleotides line up with TRBD2. This CDR3 is 12 amino acids long. Looked up from germline, CDR1 is SEHNR and CDR2 is FQNEAQ (reference sequence). The CDR3 region is CSSSLDSGEGFF. For the CDR3, the DNA is TGTTCCAGCAGCTTAGACTCGGGGGAGGGGTTCTTC.

The CDR3 DNA is TGCGCCAGCAGCCACTCGACAGCTAACTATGGCTACACCTTC. This gives the protein CASSHSTANYGYTF. The chain couples TRBV4-3 to TRBJ1-2; D is perhaps TRBD1 (5 bases). This CDR3 comprises 14 residues. The germline gives CDR1 LGHNA, CDR2 YSLEER. V lost 3 bases to trimming and J lost 0 bases, with 8 bases between them.

The rearrangement uses TRBV2 and TRBJ1-4; TRBD1 is a possible D gene (6 bases). Trimming removed 4 bases from V and 7 bases from J, with 22 bases in between. The CDR3 is 17 residues long. Germline V gives CDR1 SNHLY, CDR2 FYNNEI. The chain's CDR3 is CASSVGRNRVAVEKLFF. The CDR3 coding sequence is TGTGCCAGCAGTGTGGGCCGCAACAGGGTAGCAGTTGAAAAACTGTTTTTT.

This rearrangement joins TRBV7-2 to TRBJ2-1; 8 bases are shared with TRBD2. The V and J ends lost 1 base and 3 bases, in that order; junction bases with no gene match: 2. Looked up from germline, CDR1 is SGHTA and CDR2 is FQGNSA. This CDR3 has 15 amino acids. The CDR3 DNA sequence: TGTGCCAGCAGCTTAGTAGCGGGGAACTACAATGAGCAGTTCTTC. Residues: CASSLVAGNYNEQFF.

The chain joins TRBV27 to TRBJ2-5, with D possibly TRBD1 on 7 matching bases. V lost 5 bases and J 2 bases, leaving 18 bases between the germline ends. The germline V gene has CDR1 MNHEY and CDR2 SMNVEV (reference sequence). This CDR3 contains 16 residues. The CDR3 spells CASSPLRQGGQETQYF. In DNA, the CDR3 is TGTGCCAGCAGTCCGCTCCGACAGGGAGGTCAAGAGACCCAGTACTTC.

The rearrangement links TRBV19 to TRBJ1-1; 7 bases agree with TRBD1. In germline, CDR1 is LNHDA, CDR2 SQIVND (reference sequence). The CDR3 length is 14 residues. Trimming at V came to 5 bases and at J to 12 bases, leaving 15 bases not matched to a gene. CDR3 amino acids: CASSLLEGTAKTFF. The CDR3 DNA reads as TGTGCCAGTAGTCTGTTAGAAGGGACAGCTAAAACTTTCTTT.

This chain joins TRBV7-9 and TRBJ1-5; the D gene is possibly TRBD1 (5 bases). V lost 4 bases and J lost 3, with 10 bases in between. CDR3 length: 14 amino acids. CDR1 SEHNR and CDR2 FQNEAQ come from the germline V gene (reference sequence). The CDR3 nucleotides are TGTGCCAGCAGCTCGGGGGGGGACAATCAGCCCCAGCATTTT. It specifies CASSSGGDNQPQHF.

The chain combines TRBV5-1 with TRBJ2-7; 7 bases align to TRBD1. The V gene's germline CDR1 is SGHRS and CDR2 YFSETQ. Trimming at V came to 4 bases and at J to 3 bases, leaving 10 bases not matched to a gene. The CDR3 is made up of 15 amino acids. CDR3 amino acids: CASSDVGTALYEQYF. In DNA form, the CDR3 reads TGCGCCAGCAGCGATGTTGGGACAGCCCTCTACGAGCAGTACTTC.

The V and J genes are TRBV29-1 and TRBJ1-2; D not certain. Germline V gives CDR1 SQVTM, CDR2 ANQGSEA. V was trimmed by 3 bases and J by 4 bases, leaving 6 bases between them. The CDR3 is 11 residues long. CDR3 sequence reads: CSVDIVYGYTF. As DNA, the CDR3 is TGCAGCGTTGACATAGTCTATGGCTACACCTTC.

V and J are TRBV13 and TRBJ1-2; the match to TRBD1 covers 12 bases. Germline values: CDR1 PRHDT, CDR2 FYEKMQ (reference sequence). The CDR3 contains 15 residues. Losses at the gene ends were 6 bases for V and 5 bases for J; bases not matched to a gene: 7. DNA for the CDR3: TGTGCCAGCAGTCCCGGGACAGGGGGCGGGTATGGCTACACCTTC. It translates to CASSPGTGGGYGYTF.

The chain is built from TRBV11-2 and TRBJ1-1, with 8 bases lining up with TRBD1. The junction had 5 bases not matched to a gene; V was cut back by 3 bases and J by 5 bases. CDR3 size: 14 residues. The germline gives CDR1 SGHAT, CDR2 FQNNGV. CDR3: CASSFGTGGTEAFF. The CDR3, as DNA: TGTGCCAGCAGCTTTGGAACAGGGGGAACTGAAGCTTTCTTT.

This chain connects TRBV7-9 to TRBJ1-4; TRBD1 matches 7 bases. Germline V gene sequence: CDR1 SEHNR, CDR2 FQNEAQ (reference sequence). The trim removed 4 bases at V and 4 bases at J, leaving 12 bases unmatched. The CDR3 runs to 17 residues. CDR3 sequence: CASSSVRGTVINEKLFF. The CDR3, as DNA: TGTGCCAGCAGCTCCGTACGCGGGACAGTGATTAATGAAAAACTGTTTTTT. The whole variable domain, filled in from reference TRBV7-9 and TRBJ1-4, reads DTGVSQNPRHKITKRGQNVTFRCDPISEHNRLYWYRQTLGQGPEFLTYFQNEAQLEKSRLLSDRFSAERPKGSFSTLEIQRTEQGDSAMYLCASSSVRGTVINEKLFFGSGTQLSVL.

The chain uses TRBV6-1 and TRBJ1-2; D possibly corresponds to TRBD1 (6 bases). This CDR3 spans 13 amino acids. Trimming stripped 6 bases from V and 3 bases from J, with 11 bases between. Germline lookup yields CDR1 MNHNS and CDR2 SASEGT. Here the CDR3 reads CASSHRDDYGYTF. In DNA form, the CDR3 reads TGTGCCAGCAGCCACAGGGACGACTATGGCTACACCTTC.

This chain connects TRBV2 to TRBJ2-2; possible D gene TRBD1, 6 bases. CDR3 length: 14 amino acids. Per germline, CDR1 SNHLY and CDR2 FYNNEI. The V and J ends lost 10 bases and 8 bases respectively, with 20 bases between them. In DNA form, the CDR3 reads TGTGCCACCAACCGGGACGGGACACGTGGGGAGCTGTTTTTT. Encoded protein: CATNRDGTRGELFF.

This clone appeared a few times. The V call is TRBV11-3, the J call TRBJ2-1; D may be TRBD2 (5 bases). This CDR3 region has 13 residues. V was trimmed by 1 base and J by 5 bases, leaving 6 bases between them. Germline CDR1 is SGHNT and CDR2 is YENEEA. The CDR3 reads CASSLGADNEQFF. CDR3 coding DNA: TGTGCCAGCAGCTTAGGAGCGGACAATGAGCAGTTCTTC.

The chain recombines TRBV6-6 with TRBJ1-2; perhaps TRBD1 as D (6 bases). CDR3 length: 14 amino acids. V lost 0 bases to trimming and J lost 7 bases, with 12 bases between them. The V gene's germline CDR1 is MNHNY and CDR2 SVGAGI (reference sequence). The CDR3 DNA sequence: TGTGCCAGCAGTTACTCGCAGGGGATGACTGGCTACACCTTC. Residues: CASSYSQGMTGYTF.

V gene TRBV7-9 combines with J gene TRBJ1-4, with TRBD1 as a possible D gene (5 bases). Trimming pared 5 bases from V and 3 bases from J, leaving 10 bases between. CDR1 and CDR2 (germline): SEHNR, FQNEAQ (reference sequence). The CDR3 totals 14 residues. The CDR3 reads CASSHRGSNEKLFF. The CDR3 nucleotides read TGTGCCAGCAGCCACCGGGGGTCTAATGAAAAACTGTTTTTT. Full variable domain (outside the CDR3, taken from reference TRBV7-9 and TRBJ1-4): DTGVSQNPRHKITKRGQNVTFRCDPISEHNRLYWYRQTLGQGPEFLTYFQNEAQLEKSRLLSDRFSAERPKGSFSTLEIQRTEQGDSAMYLCASSHRGSNEKLFFGSGTQLSVL.

This clone was observed a few times. This chain uses TRBV5-1 with TRBJ1-1, with a tentative D call TRBD1 (5 bases). The germline V gene has CDR1 SGHRS and CDR2 YFSETQ. The CDR3 has 16 amino acids. V was shortened by 0 bases and J by 1 base, with 13 bases between the two germline ends. The DNA for the CDR3 is TGCGCCAGCAGCTTGGTAGCCCCGGGGGGGAACACTGAAGCTTTCTTT. It is translated as CASSLVAPGGNTEAFF.

This chain uses TRBV30 with TRBJ2-7; perhaps TRBD1 as D (5 bases). The germline V gene has CDR1 GTSNPN and CDR2 SVGIG (reference sequence). The CDR3 is 12 amino acids. The ends were cut back, 0 bases at V and 12 bases at J, with 15 bases in the middle. The CDR3 DNA is TGTGCCTGGAGTGTACGGTCAAAGGGGCCGTACTTC. It specifies CAWSVRSKGPYF. The full variable domain, in which reference TRBV30 and TRBJ2-7 provide the parts outside the CDR3, is SQTIHQWPATLVQPVGSPLSLECTVEGTSNPNLYWYRQAAGRGLQLLFYSVGIGQISSEVPQNLSASRPQDRQFILSSKKLLLSDSGFYLCAWSVRSKGPYFGPGTRLTVT.

The J gene is TRBJ2-3, the V gene TRBV30, with 8 bases aligning to TRBD2. J lost 1 base, V lost 0 bases, and 3 bases had no gene match. CDR1 and CDR2 (germline): GTSNPN, SVGIG (reference sequence). This CDR3 has 15 amino acids. CDR3 bases: TGTGCCTGGAGTGTTCGGCGGGGGGGCACAGATACGCAGTATTTT. Amino acid sequence: CAWSVRRGGTDTQYF.

This clone came up a few times. The rearrangement uses TRBV29-1 and TRBJ2-7; 7 nucleotides agree with TRBD1. Germline CDR1 is SQVTM and CDR2 is ANQGSEA. This CDR3 contains 13 residues. Losses at the gene ends were 6 bases for V and 7 bases for J; bases not matched to a gene: 12. Here the CDR3 reads CSVVGTGVGEQYF. As DNA, the CDR3 is TGCAGCGTCGTCGGAACAGGGGTGGGGGAGCAGTACTTC.

The rearrangement uses TRBV11-2 and TRBJ2-7, with D unclear. Germline CDR1 and CDR2: SGHAT and FQNNGV. V was trimmed by 2 bases and J by 4 bases, leaving 9 bases between them. The CDR3 length is 13 residues. The CDR3 sequence: CASSLPDTYEQYF. The CDR3 DNA follows: TGTGCCAGCAGCTTACCAGACACTTACGAGCAGTACTTC.

The chain couples TRBV9 to TRBJ1-6; D gene ambiguous. Trimming cost V 2 bases and J 7 bases, with 4 bases left between them. This CDR3 contains 12 residues. Germline CDR1 SGDLS, CDR2 YYNGEE. The CDR3 sequence is CASSVLNSPLHF. As DNA, the CDR3 is TGTGCCAGCAGCGTCTTGAATTCACCCCTCCACTTT. Drawing the rest from reference TRBV9 and TRBJ1-6, the complete variable domain is DSGVTQTPKHLITATGQRVTLRCSPRSGDLSVYWYQQSLDQGLQFLIQYYNGEERAKGNILERFSAQQFPDLHSELNLSSLELGDSALYFCASSVLNSPLHFGNGTRLTVT.

The V and J genes are TRBV7-9 and TRBJ2-1, with TRBD1 matching 7 bases. The CDR3 totals 16 residues. The trim removed 3 bases at V and 1 base at J, leaving 6 bases unmatched. The V gene's germline CDR1 is SEHNR and CDR2 FQNEAQ (reference sequence). CDR3 DNA sequence: TGTGCCAGCAGCTTCCCGGACAGGTCGTCCTACAATGAGCAGTTCTTC. Protein sequence: CASSFPDRSSYNEQFF.

The chain links TRBV28 to TRBJ2-1, with D tentatively TRBD1 (6 bases). Germline lookup yields CDR1 MDHEN and CDR2 SYDVKM. With 7 bases removed from V and 4 bases from J, the gap between germline ends came to 20 bases. The CDR3 extends over 16 amino acids. The CDR3: CASTNRAGESYNEQFF. Here the CDR3 DNA reads TGTGCCAGCACCAATAGAGCAGGGGAATCGTACAATGAGCAGTTCTTC.

The rearrangement uses TRBV6-5 and TRBJ1-5; 7 bases fit TRBD1. This CDR3 contains 11 residues. CDR1 and CDR2 (germline): MNHEY, SVGAGI. The J segment lost 6 bases and the V segment lost 7 bases, leaving 0 bases of the junction unmatched. For the CDR3, the DNA is TGTGCCAGCACAGGGGGTCAGCCCCAGCATTTT. Residues: CASTGGQPQHF.

The rearrangement uses TRBV7-6 and TRBJ2-1, with D possibly matching TRBD1 (6 bases). Germline values: CDR1 SGHVS, CDR2 FNYEAQ. The CDR3 has 15 amino acids. The V end lost 4 bases, the J end lost 0 bases, and 10 bases lay between the germline ends. CDR3 region: CASSSGQNSYNEQFF. CDR3 DNA: TGTGCCAGCAGCTCAGGACAGAACTCCTACAATGAGCAGTTCTTC.